One sample yielded the 18 T cell receptor beta chains listed below, sequenced in a study of shared clonotypes between healthy human individuals. The repertoire was sequenced with immunoSEQ multiplex PCR; TCRdb's copy has only in-frame clones and lacks some. Of hundreds of thousands of clones detected, around 75% appear once; the ten largest clones hold approximately 13%. The sequenced sample consisted of PBMCs. Every receptor here comes from a woman aged 40-49 years in good health. Some clones in this sample may be carry-over from other donors' samples.

V and J are TRBV30 and TRBJ2-7; D uncertain. CDR1 and CDR2 from the germline V gene are GTSNPN and SVGIG (reference sequence). The V end was cut by 2 bases, the J end by 4 bases, with 6 bases between. This CDR3 is 11 amino acids long. The CDR3 bases are TGTGCCTGGAGTAGCCTATACGAGCAGTACTTC. Protein product: CAWSSLYEQYF. Full variable domain (missing parts from reference TRBV30 and TRBJ2-7): SQTIHQWPATLVQPVGSPLSLECTVEGTSNPNLYWYRQAAGRGLQLLFYSVGIGQISSEVPQNLSASRPQDRQFILSSKKLLLSDSGFYLCAWSSLYEQYFGPGTRLTVT.

The chain joins TRBV28 to TRBJ2-7, with TRBD2 as a possible D gene (5 bases). There are 16 residues in the CDR3. Looked up from germline, CDR1 is MDHEN and CDR2 is SYDVKM. The V end was cut by 5 bases, the J end by 3 bases, with 20 bases between. CDR3 protein: CASSIRRLAAIYEQYF. CDR3 nucleotides: TGTGCCAGCAGTATTCGGAGGCTCGCGGCGATCTACGAGCAGTACTTC.

This clone was seen a single time. The sample holds other DNA sequences that translate to the same CDR3. In DNA, the CDR3 is TGTGCCAGTAGTATAAGCGGGAACACTGAAGCTTTCTTT. Amino acids: CASSISGNTEAFF. V and J are TRBV19 and TRBJ1-1; D gene unclear. CDR1 and CDR2 from the germline V gene are LNHDA and SQIVND (reference sequence). Between the trimmed V and J ends, which lost 2 bases and 1 base, there was a span of 5 bases. This CDR3 has 13 amino acids.

This clone occurred once. This chain joins TRBV28 and TRBJ2-4; weak D call: TRBD1 (7 bases). Between the trimmed V and J ends, which lost 4 bases and 0 bases, there was a span of 16 bases. Germline CDR1 reads MDHEN; CDR2 reads SYDVKM. This CDR3 contains 17 residues. In DNA, the CDR3 is TGTGCCAGCAGTTCCTGGTCAGGGGGACTAGCCAAAAACATTCAGTACTTC. Translating gives CASSSWSGGLAKNIQYF.

The CDR3 coding sequence is TGTGCCAGCAGCCAATCCCTCCAAGAGACCCAGTACTTC. This gives the protein CASSQSLQETQYF. The chain has TRBV4-2 and TRBJ2-5; D remains ambiguous. The CDR3 is 13 residues long. The germline V and J ends were trimmed by 2 bases and 1 base, with 5 bases remaining between them. Germline V lookup: CDR1 LGHNA, CDR2 YNFKEQ.

The chain uses TRBV4-2 and TRBJ2-3; D is undetermined. The CDR3 is 13 residues long. Trimming left V 0 bases short and J 2 bases short, with 3 bases between. Germline lookup yields CDR1 LGHNA and CDR2 YNFKEQ. The chain's CDR3 is CASSQDSTDTQYF. CDR3 DNA sequence: TGTGCCAGCAGCCAAGACTCCACAGATACGCAGTATTTT.

The table lists this clone with a count of one. The CDR3 region is CASSQGRGSGNTIYF. The CDR3 DNA sequence: TGTGCCAGCAGCCAAGGCAGGGGGTCTGGAAACACCATATATTTT. The chain has TRBV4-2 and TRBJ1-3; the match to TRBD1 covers 7 bases. Germline assignment: CDR1 LGHNA and CDR2 YNFKEQ. The CDR3 spans 15 residues. With V trimmed by 1 base and J by 1 base, 1 base remained unmatched.

This rearrangement joins TRBV28 to TRBJ1-3; D perhaps matches TRBD1 (6 bases). CDR1 is MDHEN, CDR2 SYDVKM, per germline. The V end was cut by 2 bases, the J end by 2 bases, with 10 bases between. The CDR3 has 15 residues. CDR3 nucleotide sequence: TGTGCCAGCAGTTTAGTGGGGGCAACTGGAAACACCATATATTTT. Translated: CASSLVGATGNTIYF.

This clone was recorded once. Possible read error: a much larger clone is one base away. This sample includes further DNA sequences coding for the same CDR3. The chain links TRBV4-2 to TRBJ2-3; 14 bases fit TRBD2. Germline CDR1 is LGHNA and CDR2 is YNFKEQ. This CDR3 comprises 20 residues. With 3 bases clipped from V and 2 bases from J, the junction kept 13 bases outside the gene matches. CDR3 sequence reads: CASSQRLRTSGRIATDTQYF. Here the CDR3 DNA reads TGTGCCAGCAGCCAGAGGCTTAGGACTAGCGGGAGGATAGCCACAGATACGCAGTATTTT.

V and J are TRBV19 and TRBJ1-5; D gene unclear. Trimming stripped 6 bases from V and 4 bases from J, with 16 bases between. The length of the CDR3 is 15 residues. Germline CDR1 LNHDA, CDR2 SQIVND (reference sequence). The CDR3 loop is CASRILTLGNQPQHF. CDR3 in DNA: TGTGCCAGTAGGATACTTACTTTGGGGAATCAGCCCCAGCATTTT.

This chain uses TRBV6-6 with TRBJ2-3; D gene uncertain. Germline CDR1 MNHNY, CDR2 SVGAGI (reference sequence). This CDR3 comprises 14 residues. V shed 0 bases and J shed 3 bases, with 7 bases lying between them. CDR3 region: CASSYSVGTDTQYF. CDR3 sequence (DNA): TGTGCCAGCAGTTACTCGGTCGGGACAGATACGCAGTATTTT.

The CDR3 coding sequence is TGTGCCAGCAGCTTAGAGAGGGCCGACGAGCAGTACTTC. Translating it yields CASSLERADEQYF. The chain is built from TRBV7-3 and TRBJ2-7, with D possibly being TRBD2 (5 bases). V shed 2 bases and J shed 5 bases, with 10 bases lying between them. In germline, CDR1 is SGHTA, CDR2 FQGTGA. The CDR3 extends over 13 amino acids.

This chain links TRBV18 with TRBJ1-5; no firm D call. The CDR3 length is 13 residues. V was trimmed by 6 bases and J by 5 bases, leaving 11 bases between them. Germline CDR1 KGHSH, CDR2 LQKENI. The CDR3 spells CASSLLSDQPQHF. For the CDR3, the DNA is TGTGCCAGCTCCCTACTTTCTGATCAGCCCCAGCATTTT.

V gene TRBV19 combines with J gene TRBJ2-7; TRBD1 is a possible D gene (6 bases). The ends were cut back, 0 bases at V and 3 bases at J, with 18 bases in the middle. Germline assignment: CDR1 LNHDA and CDR2 SQIVND (reference sequence). CDR3 length equals 17 residues. The CDR3, as DNA: TGTGCCAGTAGTATAGATCGAGCTGGACAGAGAGTCTACGAGCAGTACTTC. It encodes CASSIDRAGQRVYEQYF.

V is TRBV5-4 and J is TRBJ2-6; unclear D gene. Germline V CDR1 and CDR2: SGHNT, YYREEE (reference sequence). Trimming removed 4 bases at V and 2 bases at J, with 13 bases between. The CDR3 is 16 residues long. The CDR3 spells CASSQVVQAGANVLTF. The CDR3 DNA follows: TGTGCCAGCAGCCAGGTAGTGCAGGCTGGGGCCAACGTCCTGACTTTC.

The gene calls are TRBV6-5 and TRBJ2-7; possible D gene TRBD1, 6 bases. Looked up from germline, CDR1 is MNHEY and CDR2 is SVGAGI. The V end lost 6 bases, the J end lost 0 bases, and 15 bases lay between the germline ends. The CDR3 is made up of 15 amino acids. CDR3 loop: CASSLHTGSSYEQYF. The DNA of the CDR3 is TGTGCCAGCAGCCTACACACAGGGAGCTCCTACGAGCAGTACTTC.

The V call is TRBV30, the J call TRBJ2-6; D gene uncertain. This CDR3 has 13 residues. With 7 bases removed from V and 0 bases from J, the gap between germline ends came to 7 bases. The germline V gene has CDR1 GTSNPN and CDR2 SVGIG (reference sequence). CDR3 loop: CAYEISGANVLTF. The CDR3 DNA reads TGTGCCTACGAGATCTCTGGGGCCAACGTCCTGACTTTC. The variable domain in full, completed from reference TRBV30 and TRBJ2-6, reads SQTIHQWPATLVQPVGSPLSLECTVEGTSNPNLYWYRQAAGRGLQLLFYSVGIGQISSEVPQNLSASRPQDRQFILSSKKLLLSDSGFYLCAYEISGANVLTFGAGSRLTVL.

This chain uses TRBV5-1 with TRBJ2-5; 12 bases are a match to TRBD2. Germline assignment: CDR1 SGHRS and CDR2 YFSETQ. With 1 base clipped from V and 5 bases from J, the junction kept 15 bases outside the gene matches. CDR3 length: 19 residues. CDR3 nucleotide sequence: TGCGCCAGCAGCTTGAAGGTTAGACTAGCGGGAGCAGTAGGGGAGACCCAGTACTTC. Protein sequence: CASSLKVRLAGAVGETQYF. Based on the CDR3 plus reference TRBV5-1 and TRBJ2-5, the full variable domain is KAGVTQTPRYLIKTRGQQVTLSCSPISGHRSVSWYQQTPGQGLQFLFEYFSETQRNKGNFPGRFSGRQFSNSRSEMNVSTLELGDSALYLCASSLKVRLAGAVGETQYFGPGTRLLVL.